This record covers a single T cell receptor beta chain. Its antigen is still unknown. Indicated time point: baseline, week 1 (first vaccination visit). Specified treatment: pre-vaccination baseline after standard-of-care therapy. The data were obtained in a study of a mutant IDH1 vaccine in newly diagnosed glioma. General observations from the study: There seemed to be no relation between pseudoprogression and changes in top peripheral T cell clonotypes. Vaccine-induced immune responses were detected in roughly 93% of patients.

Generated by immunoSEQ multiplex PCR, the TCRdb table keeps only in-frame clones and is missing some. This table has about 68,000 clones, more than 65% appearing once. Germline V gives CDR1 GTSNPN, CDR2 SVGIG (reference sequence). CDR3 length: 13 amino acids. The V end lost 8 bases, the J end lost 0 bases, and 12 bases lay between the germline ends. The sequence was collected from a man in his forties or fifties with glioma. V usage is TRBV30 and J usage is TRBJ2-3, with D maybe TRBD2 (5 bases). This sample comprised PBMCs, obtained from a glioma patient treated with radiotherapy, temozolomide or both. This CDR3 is CAGRGISTDTQYF. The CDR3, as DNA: TGTGCCGGAAGAGGGATCAGCACAGATACGCAGTATTTT.